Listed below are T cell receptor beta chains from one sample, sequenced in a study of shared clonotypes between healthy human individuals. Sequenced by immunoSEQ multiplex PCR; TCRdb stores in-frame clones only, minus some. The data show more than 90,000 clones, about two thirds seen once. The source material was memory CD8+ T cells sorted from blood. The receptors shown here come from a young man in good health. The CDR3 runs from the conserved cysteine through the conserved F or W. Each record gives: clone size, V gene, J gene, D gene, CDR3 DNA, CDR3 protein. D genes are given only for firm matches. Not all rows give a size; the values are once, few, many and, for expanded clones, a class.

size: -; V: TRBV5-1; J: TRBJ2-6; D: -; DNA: TGCGCCAGCAGTCCCGGCGGTTTTGCTGGGGCCAACGTCCTGACTTTC; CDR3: CASSPGGFAGANVLTF
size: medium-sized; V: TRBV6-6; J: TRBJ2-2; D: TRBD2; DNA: TGTGCCAGCAGTTACTCGCGGGAGGGCCCTGACGGGGAGCTGTTTTTT; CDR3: CASSYSREGPDGELFF
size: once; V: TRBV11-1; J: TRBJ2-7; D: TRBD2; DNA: TGTGCCAGCAGCCGCGGGACTAGCGTGACCTACGAGCAGTACTTC; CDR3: CASSRGTSVTYEQYF
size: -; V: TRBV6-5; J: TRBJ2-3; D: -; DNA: TGTGCCAGCAGTTACGTCGGGACTAGCACAGATACGCAGTATTTT; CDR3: CASSYVGTSTDTQYF
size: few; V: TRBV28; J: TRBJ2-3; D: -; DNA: TGTGCCAGCAGTTTTAAAAGAGCGAGAAGCGGGCTAACAGATACGCAGTATTTT; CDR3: CASSFKRARSGLTDTQYF
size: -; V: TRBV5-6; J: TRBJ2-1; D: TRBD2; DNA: TGTGCCAGCAGCTTCCACGGACTAGGTGGCGTTGAGCAGTTCTTC; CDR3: CASSFHGLGGVEQFF
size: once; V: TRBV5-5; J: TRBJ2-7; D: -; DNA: TGTGCCAGCAGCTTGAGCTCCTACGAGCAGTACTTC; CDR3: CASSLSSYEQYF
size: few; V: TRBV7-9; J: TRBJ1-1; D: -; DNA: TGTGCCAGCAGCTTAGAGGCGCCAGCACAGGGAGAAGCTTTCTTT; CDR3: CASSLEAPAQGEAFF
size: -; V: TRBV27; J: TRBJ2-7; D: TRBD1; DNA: TGTGCCAGCAGCACCGGACAGGGGGCGCGAGAGCAGTACTTC; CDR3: CASSTGQGAREQYF
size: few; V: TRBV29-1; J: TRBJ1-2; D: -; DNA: TGCAGCGTTGACACGGGCTACACCTTC; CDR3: CSVDTGYTF
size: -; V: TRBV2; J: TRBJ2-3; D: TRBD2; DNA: TGTGCCAGCAGAGGTCCGGGAGGGGCGCGCCCCACAGATACGCAGTATTTT; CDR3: CASRGPGGARPTDTQYF
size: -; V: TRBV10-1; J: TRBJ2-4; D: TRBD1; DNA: TGCGCCAGCAGTGAGGGACAGGCCCAAAACATTCAGTACTTC; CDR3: CASSEGQAQNIQYF
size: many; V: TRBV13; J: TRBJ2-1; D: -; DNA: TGTGCCAGCAGCTTGGGTTCAGCCTCCTACAATGAGCAGTTCTTC; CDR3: CASSLGSASYNEQFF
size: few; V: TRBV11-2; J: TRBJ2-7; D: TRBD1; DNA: TGTGCCAGCAGCGTCTACAGGGGTCTAACCTACGAGCAGTACTTC; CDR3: CASSVYRGLTYEQYF
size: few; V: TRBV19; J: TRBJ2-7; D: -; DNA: TGTGCCAGTAGTGGACAGAACTACGAGCAGTACTTC; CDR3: CASSGQNYEQYF
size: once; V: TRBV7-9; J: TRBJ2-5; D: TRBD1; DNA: TGTGCCAGCAGCTCCACTCCGACAGGGCTAGGGGAGACCCAGTACTTC; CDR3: CASSSTPTGLGETQYF
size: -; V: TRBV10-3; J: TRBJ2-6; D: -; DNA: TGTGCCATAGGAACGAGGGGAGAGGCCAACGTCCTGACTTTC; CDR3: CAIGTRGEANVLTF
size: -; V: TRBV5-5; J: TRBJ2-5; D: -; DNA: TGTGCCAGCAGCTTGCCCGGGACGCCGGGGTTAGAGACCCAGTACTTC; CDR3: CASSLPGTPGLETQYF
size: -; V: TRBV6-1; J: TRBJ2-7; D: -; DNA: TGTGCCAGCAGTGTCCACTACGAGCAGTACTTC; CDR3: CASSVHYEQYF
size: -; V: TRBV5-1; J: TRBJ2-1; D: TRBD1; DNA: TGCGCCAGCAGCCCCGCCCGGACAGGGGATAATGAGCAGTTCTTC; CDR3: CASSPARTGDNEQFF
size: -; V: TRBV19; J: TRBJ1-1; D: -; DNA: TGTGCCAGTAGTATAGATTCCGGGGCCCCTGTGGATTTCTTT; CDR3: CASSIDSGAPVDFF
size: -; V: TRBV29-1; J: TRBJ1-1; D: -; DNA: TGCAGCGTTTACTACACTGAAGCTTTCTTT; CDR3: CSVYYTEAFF
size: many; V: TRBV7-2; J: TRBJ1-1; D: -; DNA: TGTGCCAGCAGCTTGGGGTTTTATGAAGCTTTCTTT; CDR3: CASSLGFYEAFF
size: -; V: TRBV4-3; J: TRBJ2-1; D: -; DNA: TGCGCCAGCAGCCCCGACCGGGTCGGCCTATACAATGAGCAGTTCTTC; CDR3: CASSPDRVGLYNEQFF
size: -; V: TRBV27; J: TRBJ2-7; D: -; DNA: TGTGCCAGCGGTTTCACTAAGCGGCCGAGCTCCTACGAGCAGTACTTC; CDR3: CASGFTKRPSSYEQYF
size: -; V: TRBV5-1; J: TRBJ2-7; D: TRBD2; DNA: TGCGCCAGCAGCTTAGGACTAGCGAAAAGCTACGAGCAGTACTTC; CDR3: CASSLGLAKSYEQYF
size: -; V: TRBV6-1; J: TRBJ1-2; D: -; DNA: TGTGCCAGCAGTCAAGCCGGGGGACTCTATGGCTACACCTTC; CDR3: CASSQAGGLYGYTF
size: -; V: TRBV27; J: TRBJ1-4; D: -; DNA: TGTGCCAGCAGTTTCCGGACCGGCGGAAAACTGTTTTTT; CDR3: CASSFRTGGKLFF
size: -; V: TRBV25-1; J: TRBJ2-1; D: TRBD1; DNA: TGTGCCAGCAGCCCCGACAGGGATAACAATGAGCAGTTCTTC; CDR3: CASSPDRDNNEQFF
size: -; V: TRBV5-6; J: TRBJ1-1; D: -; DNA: TGTGCCAGCAACTTACAGGGAAACACTGAAGCTTTCTTT; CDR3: CASNLQGNTEAFF
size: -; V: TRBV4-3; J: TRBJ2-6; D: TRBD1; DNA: TGCGCCAGCAGCCACTCACAGGGGTCTGGGGCCAACGTCCTGACTTTC; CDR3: CASSHSQGSGANVLTF
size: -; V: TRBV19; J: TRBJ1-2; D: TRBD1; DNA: TGTGCCAGTAGTTGGACAGGGGGCTTCGATGGCTACACCTTC; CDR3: CASSWTGGFDGYTF
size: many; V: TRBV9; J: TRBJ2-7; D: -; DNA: TGTGCCAGCAGCCCCCGACAGGAATCCGTTATAGAGCAGTACTTC; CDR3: CASSPRQESVIEQYF
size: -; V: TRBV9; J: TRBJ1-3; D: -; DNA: TGTGCCAGCAGCGTACTCGGTTCTGGAAACACCATATATTTT; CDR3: CASSVLGSGNTIYF
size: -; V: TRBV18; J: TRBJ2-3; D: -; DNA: TGTGCCAGCTCACCACCGTCCACTGGAGATACGCAGTATTTT; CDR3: CASSPPSTGDTQYF
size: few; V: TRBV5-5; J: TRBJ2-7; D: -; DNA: TGTGCCAGCAGCCCCGAGAGGGGGTCCTACGAGCAGTACTTC; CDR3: CASSPERGSYEQYF
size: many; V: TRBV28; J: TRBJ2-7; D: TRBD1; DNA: TGTGCCAGTGCCGGGACAGCCTACGAGCAGTACTTC; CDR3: CASAGTAYEQYF
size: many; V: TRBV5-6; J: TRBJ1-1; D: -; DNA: TGTGCCAGCAGCTACGCCTCCGGCACTGAAGCTTTCTTT; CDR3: CASSYASGTEAFF
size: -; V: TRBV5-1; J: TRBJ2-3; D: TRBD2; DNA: TGCGCCAGCAGCTCACTAGCGGGAGACACAGATACGCAGTATTTT; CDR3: CASSSLAGDTDTQYF
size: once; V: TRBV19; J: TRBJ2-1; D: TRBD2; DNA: TGTGCCAGTAGTCAGACTAGCGGGAGGGCCCCAACTGAGCAGTTCTTC; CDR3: CASSQTSGRAPTEQFF
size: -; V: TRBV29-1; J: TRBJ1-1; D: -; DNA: TGCAGCGTGACTTTTATCGCTGAAGCTTTCTTT; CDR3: CSVTFIAEAFF
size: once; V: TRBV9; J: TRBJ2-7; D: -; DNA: TGTGCCAGCGGTGGGGGCGGGAGCTCCTACGAGCAGTACTTC; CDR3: CASGGGGSSYEQYF
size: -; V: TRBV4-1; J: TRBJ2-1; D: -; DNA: TGCGCCAGCAGCCAAGATCCAGCCGCGTTCACCTACAATGAGCAGTTCTTC; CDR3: CASSQDPAAFTYNEQFF
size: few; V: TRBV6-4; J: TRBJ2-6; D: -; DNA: TGTGCCAGCAGGGACAGTTTAATCTCTGGGGCCAACGTCCTGACTTTC; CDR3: CASRDSLISGANVLTF
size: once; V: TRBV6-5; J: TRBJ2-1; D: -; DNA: TGTGCCAGCAGTTACGTGTCAGGGAATGAGCAGTTCTTC; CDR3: CASSYVSGNEQFF
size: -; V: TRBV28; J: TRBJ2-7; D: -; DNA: TGTGCCACCGCGACGGCAACCTACGAGCAGTACTTC; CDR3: CATATATYEQYF
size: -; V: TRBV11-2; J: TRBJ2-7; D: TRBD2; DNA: TGTGCCAGCAGCCCCCCAAGAGGACTAGCGGCCTACGAGCAGTACTTC; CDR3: CASSPPRGLAAYEQYF
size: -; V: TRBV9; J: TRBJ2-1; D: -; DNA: TGTGCCAGCAGCGTAGGTTCTAGCCGGAACAATGAGCAGTTCTTC; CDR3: CASSVGSSRNNEQFF
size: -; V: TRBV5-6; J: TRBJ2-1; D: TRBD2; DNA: TGTGCCAGCAGCAATAGCGGGAGTGGTAATGAGCAGTTCTTC; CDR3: CASSNSGSGNEQFF
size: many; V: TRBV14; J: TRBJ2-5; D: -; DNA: TGTGCCAGCAGCTCCCAAGAGACCCAGTACTTC; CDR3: CASSSQETQYF